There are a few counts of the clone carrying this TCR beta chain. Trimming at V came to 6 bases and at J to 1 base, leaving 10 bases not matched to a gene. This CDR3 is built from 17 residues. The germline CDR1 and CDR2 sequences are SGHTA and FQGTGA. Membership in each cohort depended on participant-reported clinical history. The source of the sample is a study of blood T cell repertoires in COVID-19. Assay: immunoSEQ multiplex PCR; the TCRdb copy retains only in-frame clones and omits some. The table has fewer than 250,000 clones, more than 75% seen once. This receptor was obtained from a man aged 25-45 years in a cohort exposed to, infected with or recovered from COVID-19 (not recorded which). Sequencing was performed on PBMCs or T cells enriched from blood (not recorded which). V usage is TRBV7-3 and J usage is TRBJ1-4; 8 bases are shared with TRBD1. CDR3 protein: CASRRTGLKETNEKLFF. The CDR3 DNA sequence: TGTGCCAGCAGGAGGACAGGGTTGAAGGAAACTAATGAAAAACTGTTTTTT.